Presented here are 23 T cell receptor beta chains from one specimen sequenced in a study of blood T cell repertoires in COVID-19. Clones were sequenced by immunoSEQ multiplex PCR, and TCRdb holds only the in-frame ones, with some missing. The sample gives some 150,000 clones, more than 80% of which show up once; about 9.3% is in the top ten. Sequences were obtained from peripheral blood. These TCRs come from a woman aged 80 or over in a cohort sampled during active or convalescent COVID-19.

The chain carries TRBV4-1 and TRBJ1-6; no clear D gene. The V end lost 4 bases, the J end lost 7 bases, and 14 bases lay between the germline ends. Germline V CDR1 and CDR2: MGHRA, YSYEKL. The CDR3 runs to 15 residues. The CDR3 loop reads CASSLATGTNSPLHF. The CDR3 region has the DNA TGCGCCAGCAGCCTGGCGACGGGAACGAATTCACCCCTCCACTTT.

The chain recombines TRBV10-3 with TRBJ2-7, with 10 bases lining up with TRBD1. J lost 1 base, V lost 5 bases, and 5 bases had no gene match. The CDR3 contains 15 residues. Germline V gives CDR1 ENHRY, CDR2 SYGVKD. CDR3 sequence (DNA): TGTGCCATCAGTCCCGGGACAGGGGCTTCCTACGAGCAGTACGTC. This codes for CAISPGTGASYEQYV.

J is TRBJ1-2 and V is TRBV28; 9 bases match TRBD1. This CDR3 is 15 amino acids long. Germline CDR1 is MDHEN and CDR2 is SYDVKM. Trimming cost V 6 bases and J 5 bases; bases outside gene matches: 10. The CDR3 bases are TGTGCCAGCAGGACAGGGGGTTCCAACCTATATGGCTACACCTTC. Translated, it gives CASRTGGSNLYGYTF.

The chain joins TRBV6-5 to TRBJ2-5, with 7 bases identical to TRBD1. CDR1 and CDR2 from the germline V gene are MNHEY and SVGAGI. CDR3 length equals 16 residues. V trimming: 0 bases; J trimming: 5 bases; junction bases outside the gene matches: 9. The CDR3 DNA is TGTGCCAGCAGTTACTCGGATGCAGGGGGTTTCGAGACCCAGTACTTC. Protein sequence: CASSYSDAGGFETQYF.

This chain uses TRBV6-5 with TRBJ2-7; tentatively, D is TRBD1 (6 bases). The V gene lost 6 bases and the J gene lost 7 bases, with 16 bases spanning the gap. The CDR3 covers 13 residues. Germline V gene lookup returns CDR1 MNHEY and CDR2 SVGAGI. Here the CDR3 reads CASRGSGAREQYF. As DNA, the CDR3 is TGTGCCAGCAGGGGTTCAGGGGCGAGGGAGCAGTACTTC.

The J gene is TRBJ1-2, the V gene TRBV29-1; weak D call: TRBD1 (5 bases). Germline-derived CDR1 and CDR2 are SQVTM and ANQGSEA. The CDR3 loop spans 11 amino acids. V lost 3 bases and J 8 bases, leaving 10 bases between the germline ends. The CDR3 region has the DNA TGCAGCGTTGACCAGGGATTCGGCTACACCTTC. Translating it yields CSVDQGFGYTF.

The rearrangement links TRBV4-2 to TRBJ2-5, with 7 bases lining up with TRBD1. With 2 bases clipped from V and 1 base from J, the junction kept 1 base outside the gene matches. This CDR3 comprises 14 residues. The germline V gene has CDR1 LGHNA and CDR2 YNFKEQ. The DNA for the CDR3 is TGTGCCAGCAGCCAATACAGGGGCCAAGAGACCCAGTACTTC. This encodes CASSQYRGQETQYF.

The chain recombines TRBV29-1 with TRBJ2-3; TRBD1 aligns across 8 bases. V was clipped by 6 bases and J by 0 bases; unmatched bases: 2. The CDR3 has 13 residues. Germline V lookup: CDR1 SQVTM, CDR2 ANQGSEA. The CDR3 bases are TGCAGCGTGGGACAGGAGAGCACAGATACGCAGTATTTT. Translation: CSVGQESTDTQYF.

The chain has TRBV7-2 and TRBJ2-5; perhaps TRBD2 as D (6 bases). Germline loops: CDR1 SGHTA, CDR2 FQGNSA. V was trimmed by 3 bases and J by 4 bases, leaving 12 bases between them. This CDR3 spans 14 amino acids. CDR3 amino acids: CASSFGGARETQYF. The CDR3 coding sequence is TGTGCCAGCAGCTTCGGCGGGGCGCGAGAGACCCAGTACTTC.

This clone was picked up a small number of times. The genes are TRBV19 and TRBJ2-1; 13 bases line up with TRBD2. CDR1 is LNHDA, CDR2 SQIVND, per germline (reference sequence). V lost 3 bases, J lost 7 bases, and 6 bases stayed unmatched. The CDR3 totals 16 residues. This chain's CDR3 is CASSIQTSGGLNEQFF. The CDR3 bases are TGTGCCAGTAGTATCCAGACTAGCGGGGGGTTGAATGAGCAGTTCTTC.

The chain has TRBV4-2 and TRBJ2-3; no clear D. CDR1 is LGHNA, CDR2 YNFKEQ, per germline. This CDR3 contains 14 residues. Trimming removed 1 base at V and 3 bases at J, with 8 bases between. This CDR3 reads CASSQVSRTDTQYF. The CDR3 nucleotides are TGTGCCAGCAGCCAAGTTTCGCGAACAGATACGCAGTATTTT.

V usage is TRBV5-4 and J usage is TRBJ1-2; D gene ambiguous. Deletions cut 4 bases from V and 5 bases from J, with 18 bases between. The germline V gene encodes CDR1 SGHNT and CDR2 YYREEE (reference sequence). This CDR3 has 15 residues. For the CDR3, the DNA is TGTGCCAGCAGCCCTGAACCTCCCTGGAGGTATGGCTACACCTTC. It translates to CASSPEPPWRYGYTF.

This chain links TRBV11-2 with TRBJ1-2, with D perhaps TRBD1 (5 bases). Deletions cut 1 base from V and 7 bases from J, with 13 bases between. Germline V gives CDR1 SGHAT, CDR2 FQNNGV. This CDR3 is 14 amino acids long. The CDR3 spells CASSLAWQGSGYTF. The DNA for the CDR3 is TGTGCCAGCAGCTTAGCTTGGCAGGGAAGTGGCTACACCTTC. Drawing the rest from reference TRBV11-2 and TRBJ1-2, the complete variable domain is EAGVAQSPRYKIIEKRQSVAFWCNPISGHATLYWYQQILGQGPKLLIQFQNNGVVDDSQLPKDRFSAERLKGVDSTLKIQPAKLEDSAVYLCASSLAWQGSGYTFGSGTRLTVV.

The chain joins TRBV19 to TRBJ1-1; D is ambiguous. The CDR3 extends over 15 amino acids. Trimming took off 1 base at V and 1 base at J, with 10 bases between the two ends. Per the germline V gene, CDR1 is LNHDA and CDR2 is SQIVND (reference sequence). The CDR3 reads CASSIGGKTNTEAFF. CDR3 nucleotides: TGTGCCAGTAGTATAGGCGGCAAGACGAACACTGAAGCTTTCTTT.

The V call is TRBV5-4, the J call TRBJ2-3; D is unclear. This CDR3 comprises 16 residues. V was pared by 2 bases and J by 1 base, with 14 bases between. Germline CDR1 reads SGHNT; CDR2 reads YYREEE (reference sequence). The CDR3 DNA follows: TGTGCCAGCAGCTTACGCACCATGAGTGGCACAGATACGCAGTATTTT. As protein: CASSLRTMSGTDTQYF. Full variable domain (outside the CDR3, taken from reference TRBV5-4 and TRBJ2-3): ETGVTQSPTHLIKTRGQQVTLRCSSQSGHNTVSWYQQALGQGPQFIFQYYREEENGRGNFPPRFSGLQFPNYSSELNVNALELDDSALYLCASSLRTMSGTDTQYFGPGTRLTVL.

V usage is TRBV4-2 and J usage is TRBJ2-1; 8 nucleotides agree with TRBD1. With 2 bases clipped from V and 10 bases from J, the junction kept 10 bases outside the gene matches. There are 15 residues in the CDR3. Germline V gene data show CDR1 as LGHNA and CDR2 as YNFKEQ. The CDR3 DNA reads TGTGCCAGCAGCCAACTCGGGACAGGTCCGGTGGAGCAGTTCTTC. As protein: CASSQLGTGPVEQFF.

The rearrangement links TRBV7-6 to TRBJ2-5, with a weak D call TRBD2 (6 bases). Looked up from germline, CDR1 is SGHVS and CDR2 is FNYEAQ. Deletions cut 2 bases from V and 5 bases from J, with 18 bases between. The CDR3 consists of 16 residues. The CDR3 loop is CASSLIRGAPGETQYF. The CDR3 DNA follows: TGTGCCAGCAGCTTAATTCGCGGGGCCCCCGGGGAGACCCAGTACTTC.

This chain links TRBV24-1 with TRBJ1-4, with 7 bases matching TRBD1. Losses at the gene ends were 6 bases for V and 8 bases for J; bases not matched to a gene: 5. CDR1 is KGHDR and CDR2 is SFDVKD in the germline V gene. This CDR3 comprises 13 residues. The CDR3 is CATSWGTDEKLFF. In DNA form, the CDR3 reads TGTGCCACCAGTTGGGGGACAGACGAAAAACTGTTTTTT.

The V gene is TRBV9, the J gene TRBJ2-3; TRBD2 aligns across 7 bases. The length of the CDR3 is 12 residues. Germline CDR1 reads SGDLS; CDR2 reads YYNGEE. J lost 5 bases, V lost 3 bases, and 0 bases had no gene match. The DNA for the CDR3 is TGTGCCAGCAGCGCGGGGGGAGATACGCAGTATTTT. Translating it yields CASSAGGDTQYF.

Only one count was recorded for this clone. The same CDR3 also results from other DNA sequences found in this sample. DNA for the CDR3: TGTGCCAGCAGCTTGGCGGGGGGGCAAGAGACCCAGTACTTC. As protein: CASSLAGGQETQYF. The rearrangement links TRBV7-2 to TRBJ2-5; 9 bases fit TRBD2. The CDR3 length is 14 residues. Germline-derived CDR1 and CDR2 are SGHTA and FQGNSA. With V trimmed by 3 bases and J by 2 bases, 1 base remained unmatched.

The CDR3 here is CASSRGGDEQFF. Written as DNA, the CDR3 is TGTGCCAGCAGCCGGGGGGGAGATGAGCAGTTCTTC. The chain has TRBV11-2 and TRBJ2-1, with 8 positions matching TRBD2. The V gene end was trimmed by 5 bases and the J gene end by 8 bases; junction bases not matched to a gene: 2. Germline loops: CDR1 SGHAT, CDR2 FQNNGV. This CDR3 comprises 12 residues.

The rearrangement uses TRBV6-4 and TRBJ2-1, with 9 bases matching TRBD2. The V and J ends lost 3 bases and 4 bases, in that order; junction bases with no gene match: 7. This CDR3 region has 16 residues. Germline CDR1 is MRHNA and CDR2 is SNTAGT. As DNA, the CDR3 is TGTGCCAGCAGTGAAGCGACTAGCGGATTATACAATGAGCAGTTCTTC. It encodes CASSEATSGLYNEQFF.

V is TRBV11-2 and J is TRBJ1-2; tentative D call: TRBD1 (6 bases). The V end lost 6 bases, the J end lost 6 bases, and 14 bases lay between the germline ends. This CDR3 has 13 residues. Germline V gene lookup returns CDR1 SGHAT and CDR2 FQNNGV. The CDR3, as DNA: TGTGCCAGCAGAAAGGGGGGGGTTCATGGCTACACCTTC. Its protein is CASRKGGVHGYTF. Variable domain in full (rest from reference TRBV11-2 and TRBJ1-2): EAGVAQSPRYKIIEKRQSVAFWCNPISGHATLYWYQQILGQGPKLLIQFQNNGVVDDSQLPKDRFSAERLKGVDSTLKIQPAKLEDSAVYLCASRKGGVHGYTFGSGTRLTVV.